A single sample gave rise to the 2 T cell receptor beta chains below, sequenced in a study of T cell clonality in common variable immunodeficiency. The method was immunoSEQ multiplex PCR; TCRdb's version includes in-frame clones alone and lacks a portion of them. The data show roughly 51,000 clones, none appearing only once, with roughly 5.9% held by the ten largest. The sequenced sample consisted of peripheral blood mononuclear cells. Receptor source: a person between 18 and 69 years old in good health.

This clone was found many times. The read gets to within 3 residues of the CDR3 end, and the germline J gene fills in the rest. The chain uses TRBV20-1 and TRBJ1-5, with 9 bases matching TRBD1. In germline, CDR1 is DFQATT, CDR2 SNEGSKA (reference sequence). The trim removed 6 bases at V and 0 bases at J, leaving 6 bases unmatched. This CDR3 spans 15 amino acids. The chain's CDR3 is CSAQWTGDSNQPQHF. CDR3 DNA, as far as it was read: TGCAGTGCCCAATGGACAGGGGATAGCAATCAGCCC.

This clone was seen many times. The read ends 3 residues shy of where the CDR3 ends; the end is completed using the germline J gene. This rearrangement joins TRBV7-9 to TRBJ1-6, with a tentative D call TRBD1 (6 bases). The CDR3 covers 14 residues. Germline values: CDR1 SEHNR, CDR2 FQNEAQ (reference sequence). V dropped 3 bases and J dropped 7 bases, with 10 bases sitting between them. This chain's CDR3 is CASSFGQMNSPLHF. The sequenced part of the CDR3 DNA is TGTGCCAGCAGCTTCGGACAGATGAATTCACCC. Variable domain in full (rest from reference TRBV7-9 and TRBJ1-6): DTGVSQNPRHKITKRGQNVTFRCDPISEHNRLYWYRQTLGQGPEFLTYFQNEAQLEKSRLLSDRFSAERPKGSFSTLEIQRTEQGDSAMYLCASSFGQMNSPLHFGNGTRLTVT.